The 7 T cell receptor beta chains presented below share a single source sample, sequenced in a study of spatial heterogeneity in lung cancer. TCRdb reprocessed the 5' RACE reads via MiXCR and lists one record per CDR3 protein. In the table there are hundreds of distinct CDR3 sequences, roughly 24% of which are singletons. This sample's time point: sample taken at primary tumor resection. Sequenced here: normal lung tissue next to the tumor, sampled at surgery. These receptors came from a male donor with early-stage non-small cell lung cancer.

This clonotype is medium-sized (0.01 to 0.1%) within its sample. The size of this beta chain means little, since it is a stray read in a library made for alpha chains. The J gene is TRBJ2-7, the V gene TRBV28, with 8 bases matching TRBD1. The CDR3 is 15 residues long. The J segment lost 4 bases and the V segment lost 2 bases, leaving 7 bases of the junction unmatched. CDR1 is MDHEN, CDR2 SYDVKM, per germline. Here the CDR3 DNA reads TGTGCCAGCAGTTTAATTGGGGACAGGCGATACGAGCAGTACTTC. Its translation: CASSLIGDRRYEQYF.

Details on this clonotype: The library was designed around alpha chains, so this beta chain is a stray read whose abundance carries little weight. This rearrangement joins TRBV28 to TRBJ1-5, with D perhaps TRBD1 (5 bases). CDR3 length: 16 amino acids. Germline CDR1 reads MDHEN; CDR2 reads SYDVKM. V was trimmed by 4 bases and J by 5 bases, leaving 18 bases between them. The CDR3, as DNA: TGTGCCAGCAGTTGTTGGGGGAAGATGTTCGATCAGCCCCAGCATTTT. Translating gives CASSCWGKMFDQPQHF.

Worth noting for this clonotype: This beta chain is an unintended read in a library built for alpha chains; its size means little. V usage is TRBV11-2 and J usage is TRBJ2-3; 11 nucleotides match TRBD2. Germline V gene sequence: CDR1 SGHAT, CDR2 FQNNGV. The CDR3 spans 15 residues. J lost 2 bases, V lost 5 bases, and 3 bases had no gene match. CDR3 residues: CASSRLAGPTDTQYF. CDR3 in DNA: TGTGCCAGCAGCCGACTAGCGGGACCCACAGATACGCAGTATTTT.

With respect to this clonotype: This beta chain is off target for a library built for alpha chains, so its abundance means little. The chain couples TRBV6-5 to TRBJ1-6; D may be TRBD1 (5 bases). CDR1 and CDR2 (germline): MNHEY, SVGAGI. Trimming removed 6 bases from V and 10 bases from J, with 22 bases in between. This CDR3 contains 16 residues. This CDR3 is CASSLLQWDGKSPLHF. DNA for the CDR3: TGTGCCAGCAGCCTACTCCAGTGGGACGGGAAATCACCCCTCCACTTT.

This clonotype was picked up one time. Little can be read into the size of this beta chain, an off-target read in a library designed for alpha chains. The chain couples TRBV12-3 or TRBV12-4 to TRBJ1-1; D not certain. With 4 bases removed from V and 3 bases from J, the gap between germline ends came to 15 bases. The CDR3 runs to 15 residues. The CDR3 loop is CASSYLWGMDTEAFF. The CDR3 bases are TGTGCCAGCAGTTACTTATGGGGAATGGACACTGAAGCTTTCTTT.

This clonotype is medium-sized. This beta chain appears as a stray read in a library generated for alpha chains; its size is not informative. The chain is built from TRBV5-6 and TRBJ2-3; 8 nucleotides line up with TRBD2. Germline V CDR1 and CDR2: SGHDT, YYEEEE. The CDR3 loop spans 17 amino acids. J lost 0 bases, V lost 2 bases, and 8 bases had no gene match. This CDR3 is CASSFRLAGPSTDTQYF. CDR3 DNA: TGTGCCAGCAGCTTCCGGCTAGCGGGCCCTAGCACAGATACGCAGTATTTT.

By sample fraction, this clonotype is medium-sized (0.01 to 0.1%). This beta chain is an off-target read within a library intended for alpha chains, so its frequency means little. The V and J genes are TRBV6-1 and TRBJ2-7, with 11 bases fitting TRBD1. From germline, CDR1 is MNHNS and CDR2 SASEGT. Trimming at V came to 9 bases and at J to 3 bases, leaving 10 bases not matched to a gene. The CDR3 contains 15 residues. The chain's CDR3 is CASEARDRGNYEQYF. CDR3 DNA sequence: TGTGCCAGTGAAGCGAGGGACAGGGGGAACTACGAGCAGTACTTC.